This TCR beta chain came from a study of tumor-infiltrating lymphocytes in localized non-small cell lung cancer. Study-wide results and limits: Available tissue quantity limited TCR sequencing to a patient subset.

The method was immunoSEQ multiplex PCR; TCRdb's version includes in-frame clones alone and lacks a portion of them. This table holds 9,500 to 15,000 clones, 67% found once. With regard to this clone: The antigen is unknown.

Germline values: CDR1 SQVTM, CDR2 ANQGSEA. The CDR3 spans 12 residues. Trimming at V came to 6 bases and at J to 7 bases, leaving 6 bases not matched to a gene. Sequenced: uninvolved lung tissue not adjacent to the tumor. The chain recombines TRBV29-1 with TRBJ1-1, with 9 positions matching TRBD1. This sequence originates from a human donor with non-small cell lung cancer. The CDR3 nucleotides read TGCAGCGTGACAGGGGGGGCCCATGAAGCTTTCTTT. This gives the protein CSVTGGAHEAFF.